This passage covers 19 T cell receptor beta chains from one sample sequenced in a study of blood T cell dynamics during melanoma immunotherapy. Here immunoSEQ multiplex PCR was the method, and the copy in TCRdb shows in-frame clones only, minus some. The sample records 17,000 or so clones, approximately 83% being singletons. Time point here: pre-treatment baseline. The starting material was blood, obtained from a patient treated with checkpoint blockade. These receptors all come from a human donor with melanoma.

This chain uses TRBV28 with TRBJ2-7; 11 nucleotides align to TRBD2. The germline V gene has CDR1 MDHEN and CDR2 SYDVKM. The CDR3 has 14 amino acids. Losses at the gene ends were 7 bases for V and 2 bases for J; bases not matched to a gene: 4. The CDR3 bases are TGTGCCAGCACCTTAGCGGGAGGGGCCTACGAGCAGTACTTC. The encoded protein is CASTLAGGAYEQYF.

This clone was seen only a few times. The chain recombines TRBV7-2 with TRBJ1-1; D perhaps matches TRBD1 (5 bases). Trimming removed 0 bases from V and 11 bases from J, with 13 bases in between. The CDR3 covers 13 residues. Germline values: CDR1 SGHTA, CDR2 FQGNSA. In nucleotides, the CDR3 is TGTGCCAGCAGCTTAGCGCTAGGGACCAAGGCTTTCTTT. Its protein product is CASSLALGTKAFF.

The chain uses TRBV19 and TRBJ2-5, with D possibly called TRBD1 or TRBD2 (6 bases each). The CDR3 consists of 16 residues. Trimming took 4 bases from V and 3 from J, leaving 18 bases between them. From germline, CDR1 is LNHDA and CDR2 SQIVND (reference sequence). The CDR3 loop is CASSNQVLGGKETQYF. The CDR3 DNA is TGTGCCAGTAGTAACCAAGTTTTGGGGGGCAAAGAGACCCAGTACTTC.

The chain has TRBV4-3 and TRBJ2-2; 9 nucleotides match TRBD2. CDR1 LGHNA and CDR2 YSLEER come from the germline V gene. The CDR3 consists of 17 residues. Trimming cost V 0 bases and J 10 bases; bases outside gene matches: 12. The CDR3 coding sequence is TGCGCCAGCAGCCAAGATCTTTCGGCGGGAGGGCCCGAGGAGCTGTTTTTT. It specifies CASSQDLSAGGPEELFF.

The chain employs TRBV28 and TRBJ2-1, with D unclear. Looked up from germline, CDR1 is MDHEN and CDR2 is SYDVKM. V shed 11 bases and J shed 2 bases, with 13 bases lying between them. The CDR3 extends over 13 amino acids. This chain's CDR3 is CAVGRTTYNEQFF. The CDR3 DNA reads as TGTGCCGTAGGACGCACCACCTACAATGAGCAGTTCTTC.

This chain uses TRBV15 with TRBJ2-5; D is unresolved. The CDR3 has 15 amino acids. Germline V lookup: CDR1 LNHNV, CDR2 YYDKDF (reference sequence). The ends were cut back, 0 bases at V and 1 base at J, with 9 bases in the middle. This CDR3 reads CATSRDPQFQETQYF. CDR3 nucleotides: TGTGCCACCAGCAGAGATCCCCAGTTCCAAGAGACCCAGTACTTC.

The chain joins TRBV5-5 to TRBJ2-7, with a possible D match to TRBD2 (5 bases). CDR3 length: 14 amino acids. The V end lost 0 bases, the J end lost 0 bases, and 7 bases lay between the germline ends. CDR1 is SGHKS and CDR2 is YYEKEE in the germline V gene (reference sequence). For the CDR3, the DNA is TGTGCCAGCAGCTTGGTTGGGAGCTCCTACGAGCAGTACTTC. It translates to CASSLVGSSYEQYF.

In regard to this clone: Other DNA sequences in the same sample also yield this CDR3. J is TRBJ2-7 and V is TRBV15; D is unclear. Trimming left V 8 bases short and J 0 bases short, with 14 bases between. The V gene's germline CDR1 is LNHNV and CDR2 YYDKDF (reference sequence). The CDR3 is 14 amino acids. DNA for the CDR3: TGTGCCACCGCACTGGAACAGTACTCCTACGAGCAGTACTTC. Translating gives CATALEQYSYEQYF.

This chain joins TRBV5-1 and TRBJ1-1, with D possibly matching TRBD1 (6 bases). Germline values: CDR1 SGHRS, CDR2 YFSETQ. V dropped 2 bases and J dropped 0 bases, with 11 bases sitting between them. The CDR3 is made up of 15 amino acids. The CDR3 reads CASSFVTGLNTEAFF. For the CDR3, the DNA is TGCGCCAGCAGCTTCGTGACAGGTCTGAACACTGAAGCTTTCTTT.

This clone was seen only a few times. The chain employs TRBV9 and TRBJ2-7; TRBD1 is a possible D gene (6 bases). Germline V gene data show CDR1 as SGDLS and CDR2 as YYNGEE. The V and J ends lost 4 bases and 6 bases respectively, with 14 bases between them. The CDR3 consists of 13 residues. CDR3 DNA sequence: TGTGCCAGCAGCCCTACAGGGTTAGGCGAGCAGTACTTC. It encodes CASSPTGLGEQYF.

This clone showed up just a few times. CDR3 in DNA: TGTGCCAGCAGTTTGATTCGGGCGAACACTGAAGCTTTCTTT. This encodes CASSLIRANTEAFF. This chain uses TRBV28 with TRBJ1-1; D unclear. CDR3 length: 14 residues. Germline V gives CDR1 MDHEN, CDR2 SYDVKM. Trimming removed 3 bases at V and 1 base at J, with 9 bases between. The variable domain in full, completed from reference TRBV28 and TRBJ1-1, reads DVKVTQSSRYLVKRTGEKVFLECVQDMDHENMFWYRQDPGLGLRLIYFSYDVKMKEKGDIPEGYSVSREKKERFSLILESASTNQTSMYLCASSLIRANTEAFFGQGTRLTVV.

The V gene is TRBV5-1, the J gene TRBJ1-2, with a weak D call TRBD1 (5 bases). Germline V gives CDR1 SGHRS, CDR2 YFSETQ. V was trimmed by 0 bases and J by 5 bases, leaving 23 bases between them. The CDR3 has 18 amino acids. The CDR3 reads CASSLEGNARRATYGYTF. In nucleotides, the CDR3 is TGCGCCAGCAGCTTGGAGGGGAATGCCCGGCGTGCAACGTATGGCTACACCTTC.

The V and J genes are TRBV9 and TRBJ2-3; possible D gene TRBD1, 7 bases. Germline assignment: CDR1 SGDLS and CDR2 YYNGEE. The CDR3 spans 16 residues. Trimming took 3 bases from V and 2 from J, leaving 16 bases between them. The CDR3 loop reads CASSARGGTATDTQYF. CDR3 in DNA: TGTGCCAGCAGCGCGCGTGGGGGGACAGCCACAGATACGCAGTATTTT.

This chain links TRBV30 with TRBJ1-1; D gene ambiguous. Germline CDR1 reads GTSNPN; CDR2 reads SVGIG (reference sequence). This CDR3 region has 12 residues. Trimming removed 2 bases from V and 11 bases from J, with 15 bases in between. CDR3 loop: CAWSFREGEAFF. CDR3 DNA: TGTGCCTGGAGTTTTCGAGAGGGTGAGGCTTTCTTT.

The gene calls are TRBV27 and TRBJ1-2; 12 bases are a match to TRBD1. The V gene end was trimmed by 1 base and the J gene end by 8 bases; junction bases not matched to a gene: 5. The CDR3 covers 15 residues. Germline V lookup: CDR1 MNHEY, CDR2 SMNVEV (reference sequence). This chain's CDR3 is CASSLLGQGAQGYTF. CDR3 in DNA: TGTGCCAGCAGTTTATTGGGACAGGGGGCACAGGGCTACACCTTC.

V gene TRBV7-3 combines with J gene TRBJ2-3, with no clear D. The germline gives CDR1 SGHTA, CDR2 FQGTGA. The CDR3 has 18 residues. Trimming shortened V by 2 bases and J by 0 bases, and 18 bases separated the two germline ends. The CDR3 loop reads CASSLGRRMARSTDTQYF. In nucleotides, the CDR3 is TGTGCCAGCAGCTTAGGTAGGCGTATGGCCAGAAGCACAGATACGCAGTATTTT.

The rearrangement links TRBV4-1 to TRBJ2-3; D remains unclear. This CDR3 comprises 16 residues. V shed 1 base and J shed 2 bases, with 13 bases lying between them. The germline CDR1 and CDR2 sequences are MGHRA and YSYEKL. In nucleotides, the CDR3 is TGCGCCAGCAGCCAAGTAAACCTCGTAATCACAGATACGCAGTATTTT. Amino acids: CASSQVNLVITDTQYF.

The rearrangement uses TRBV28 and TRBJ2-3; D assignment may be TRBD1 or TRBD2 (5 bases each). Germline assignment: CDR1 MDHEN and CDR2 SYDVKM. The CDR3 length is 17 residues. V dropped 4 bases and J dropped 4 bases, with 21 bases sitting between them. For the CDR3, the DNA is TGTGCCAGCAGTTCTCCCTCCGGGACCCGCAAACCAGATACGCAGTATTTT. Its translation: CASSSPSGTRKPDTQYF.

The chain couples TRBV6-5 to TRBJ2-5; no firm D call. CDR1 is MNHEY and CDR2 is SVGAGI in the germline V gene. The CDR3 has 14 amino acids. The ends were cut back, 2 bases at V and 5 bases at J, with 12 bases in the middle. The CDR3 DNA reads TGTGCCAGCAGTTACAAGGTTCCATGGGAGACCCAGTACTTC. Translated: CASSYKVPWETQYF.